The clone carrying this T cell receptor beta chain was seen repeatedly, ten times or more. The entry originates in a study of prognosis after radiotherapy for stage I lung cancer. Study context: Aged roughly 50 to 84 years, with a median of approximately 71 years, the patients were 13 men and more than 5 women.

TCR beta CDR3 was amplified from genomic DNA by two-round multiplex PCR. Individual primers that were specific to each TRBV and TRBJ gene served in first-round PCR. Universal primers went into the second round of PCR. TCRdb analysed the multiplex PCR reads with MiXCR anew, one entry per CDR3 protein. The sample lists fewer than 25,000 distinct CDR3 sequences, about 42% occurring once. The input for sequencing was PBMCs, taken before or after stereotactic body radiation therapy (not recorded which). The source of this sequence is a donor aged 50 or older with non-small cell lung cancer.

CDR3 loop: CASSEVGTSGTETQYF. DNA for the CDR3: TGTGCCAGCAGTGAGGTGGGGACTAGTGGTACGGAGACCCAGTACTTC. The V gene is TRBV2, the J gene TRBJ2-5; 8 nucleotides agree with TRBD2. Looked up from germline, CDR1 is SNHLY and CDR2 is FYNNEI. Losses at the gene ends were 3 bases for V and 5 bases for J; bases not matched to a gene: 11. The CDR3 runs 16 residues.